Included here is one TCR beta chain sequence, with context. Its antigen is unidentified. An end of the junction differs from the germline gene, which may be a read error. RNA transcripts were the source from which TCR beta CDR3 regions were amplified. RT-PCR was first run with HTBI primers, then multiplex PCR in a second round. TCRdb processed the multiplex PCR reads anew with MiXCR; each CDR3 protein has one entry. The sample contains over a million distinct CDR3 sequences, about 40% of which appear only once. The data originate from a study of Graves' ophthalmopathy and Graves' hyperthyroidism. Study in general: Hyperthyroidism counted as stable given no ophthalmopathy within 18 months of follow-up.

Participants with hyperthyroidism, aged 18 to 65, were newly diagnosed with under 2 months' duration. Other autoimmune diseases, uncontrolled infections, pregnancy or lactation ruled patients out of participation. Overall study results and limits: From stable hyperthyroidism, ophthalmopathy was separated by a 13-signature model with about 88% sensitivity and roughly 84% specificity.

Germline V gene lookup returns CDR1 MGHDK and CDR2 SYGVNS. The length of the CDR3 is 10 residues. The clonotype originates from an adult man with Graves' hyperthyroidism. What was sequenced was peripheral blood or thyroid tissue (not recorded which). V and J are TRBV25-1 and TRBJ1-2; possible D gene TRBD1, 5 bases. The CDR3, as DNA: TGTGCCAGCGGTGAGGGGGGCTACACCTTC. Translating it yields CASGEGGYTF.